The 2 T cell receptor beta chains in this list originate from one sample, sequenced in a study of control samples from healthy donors and cancer patients. Profiled with immunoSEQ multiplex PCR; TCRdb holds only in-frame clones, not every one. The top ten hold 1.3% to 1.5% of the sample, which has 150,000 to 200,000 clones, roughly 94% seen once. Sequenced: blood. Receptors were obtained from a woman aged 18-29 years in good health.

J is TRBJ2-1 and V is TRBV28; D not certain. The CDR3 is made up of 12 amino acids. Germline assignment: CDR1 MDHEN and CDR2 SYDVKM. With 2 bases removed from V and 9 bases from J, the gap between germline ends came to 8 bases. The CDR3 here is CASSLASIEQFF. CDR3 in DNA: TGTGCCAGCAGTTTAGCCTCGATTGAGCAGTTCTTC.

J is TRBJ1-1 and V is TRBV5-1; the match to TRBD1 covers 11 bases. The CDR3 totals 17 residues. Per the germline V gene, CDR1 is SGHRS and CDR2 is YFSETQ. The ends lost 6 bases at V and 0 bases at J; junction bases unmatched: 10. The CDR3 coding sequence is TGCGCCAGCAACCTTTACGGGACAGGGGGAATGAACACTGAAGCTTTCTTT. This translates into CASNLYGTGGMNTEAFF.